This TCR beta chain was recorded in a study of cytomegalovirus exposure and HLA in healthy donors. Whole-study results and caveats: Reported findings show TCR beta sequences accurately forecast HLA-A and HLA-B alleles in most subjects. Later analysis indicated greater clonal expansion among HLA-associated TCR beta chains than among equally common other chains. The authors confirmed in vitro that a few CMV-associated chains were specific for CMV antigens.

The study ran its PCR with 60 Vbeta and 13 Jbeta primers. Only in-frame clones appear in the TCRdb table, and some are missing; sequencing was by immunoSEQ multiplex PCR. Found here are some 200,000 clones, 70% to 85% of them singletons; the top ten hold roughly 0.098%. As concerns this clone: What it binds is unknown.

With 5 bases removed from V and 2 bases from J, the gap between germline ends came to 12 bases. CDR1 ENHRY and CDR2 SYGVKD come from the germline V gene. The CDR3 loop spans 14 amino acids. This sequence joins TRBV10-3 and TRBJ1-2; no clear D. The material sequenced was PBMCs. This receptor was identified in a boy between 2 and 10 years old in good health and CMV-seronegative. Here the CDR3 DNA reads TGTGCCATCAGTCGAGGTGAAATGAACTATGGCTACACCTTC. It codes for CAISRGEMNYGYTF.